The next 20 T cell receptor beta chains were all read from a single sample in a study of identical twins (dated by TCRdb to about 2016). Libraries were constructed by 5' RACE. Reads for this sample came from an Illumina HiSeq 2000. TCRdb took the public reads, trimmed them with fastp at Q25, ran MiXCR for clone calling and kept in-frame beta chains. Identical CDR3 protein sequences are pooled into one entry, listed with their most common genes and DNA. The sample table records some 500,000 distinct CDR3 sequences; 9% to 10% of these occur just once. The ten top clones hold roughly 3% of the sample. The data were also submitted as part of a second study, on yellow fever vaccine responses in identical twins.

The sample taken for sequencing was PBMCs. Every receptor here comes from a woman aged 18-35 years in good health.

The table lists this clonotype with many counts. The chain is built from TRBV29-1 and TRBJ2-5; D not certain. Per germline, CDR1 SQVTM and CDR2 ANQGSEA. Trimming took off 3 bases at V and 5 bases at J, with 13 bases between the two ends. This CDR3 comprises 13 residues. CDR3 residues: CSVDSRQVETQYF. The CDR3 DNA reads as TGCAGCGTTGACTCCCGCCAGGTGGAGACCCAGTACTTC.

This clonotype showed up many times. J is TRBJ2-5 and V is TRBV7-9, with D perhaps matching TRBD1 (6 bases). Trimming shortened V by 6 bases and J by 4 bases, and 9 bases separated the two germline ends. This CDR3 region has 12 residues. The germline V gene has CDR1 SEHNR and CDR2 FQNEAQ (reference sequence). The DNA of the CDR3 is TGTGCCAGCAGTCGGGACACAGAGACCCAGTACTTC. This sequence encodes CASSRDTETQYF.

This clonotype was observed many times. The genes are TRBV6-2 or TRBV6-3 and TRBJ2-7; TRBD2 matches at 9 bases. The CDR3 is made up of 14 amino acids. Germline-derived CDR1 and CDR2 are MNHEY and SVGEGT. V gave up 6 bases and J gave up 6 bases; unmatched junction bases: 9. DNA for the CDR3: TGTGCCAGCAGGAACGCGGGAGGGCCGTCCGAGCAGTACTTC. It codes for CASRNAGGPSEQYF.

The chain combines TRBV28 with TRBJ2-7, with TRBD2 matching 9 bases. J gave up 4 bases and V 6 bases, and 10 bases lay outside the gene matches. The CDR3 is 15 amino acids. Germline V gene lookup returns CDR1 MDHEN and CDR2 SYDVKM. CDR3 DNA: TGTGCCAGCAGCCTATCGACTAGCGGCGGGTACGAGCAGTACTTC. It is translated as CASSLSTSGGYEQYF.

The rearrangement joins TRBV20-1 to TRBJ2-1; the match to TRBD2 covers 15 bases. This CDR3 spans 14 amino acids. J was trimmed by 9 bases and V by 5 bases; bases with no gene match: 5. Germline V gives CDR1 DFQATT, CDR2 SNEGSKA (reference sequence). CDR3 region: CSALGLAGGREQFF. As DNA, the CDR3 is TGCAGTGCTCTTGGACTAGCGGGGGGGCGTGAGCAGTTCTTC.

This clonotype was observed many times. V and J are TRBV5-1 and TRBJ2-2; D gene ambiguous. CDR1 is SGHRS, CDR2 YFSETQ, per germline. Trimming took 4 bases from V and 6 from J, leaving 10 bases between them. This CDR3 is built from 13 residues. The DNA of the CDR3 is TGCGCCAGCAGCCTAAACGAGGCCGGGGAGCTGTTTTTT. Protein product: CASSLNEAGELFF.

The rearrangement links TRBV15 to TRBJ2-3; 7 nucleotides align to TRBD2. Trimming took 0 bases from V and 0 from J; bases not matched to a gene: 6. CDR3 length equals 17 residues. From germline, CDR1 is LNHNV and CDR2 YYDKDF (reference sequence). CDR3 sequence (DNA): TGTGCCACCAGCAGAGATCTTGCTAGCGGAAGCACAGATACGCAGTATTTT. It yields the protein CATSRDLASGSTDTQYF.

This clonotype showed up just a few times. The chain carries TRBV20-1 and TRBJ2-1; 8 bases align to TRBD2. Germline V gene lookup returns CDR1 DFQATT and CDR2 SNEGSKA (reference sequence). This CDR3 is built from 14 residues. For the CDR3, the DNA is TGCAGCGGCCCGATCCCGGGAGGGGTCAATGAGCAGTTCTTC. It is translated as CSGPIPGGVNEQFF.

This chain joins TRBV29-1 and TRBJ2-2; D is perhaps TRBD1 (6 bases). CDR1 and CDR2 (germline): SQVTM, ANQGSEA. CDR3 size: 13 residues. Deletions cut 4 bases from V and 5 bases from J, with 11 bases between. The CDR3 sequence: CSVVRGSTGELFF. CDR3 coding DNA: TGCAGCGTTGTGAGGGGGTCGACCGGGGAGCTGTTTTTT.

The V gene is TRBV5-6, the J gene TRBJ2-1; D tentatively reads TRBD1 or TRBD2 (7 bases each). This CDR3 comprises 18 residues. V was clipped by 5 bases and J by 1 base, with 22 bases between them. In germline, CDR1 is SGHDT, CDR2 YYEEEE. The CDR3 DNA reads as TGTGCCAGCAGGGGGGGGTACAGGGGCCTTCAATCCTACAATGAGCAGTTCTTC. Protein: CASRGGYRGLQSYNEQFF.

This clonotype occurred many times. The chain combines TRBV12-5 with TRBJ2-4; D assignment may be TRBD1 or TRBD2 (5 bases each). Between the trimmed V and J ends, which lost 4 bases and 2 bases, there was a span of 18 bases. CDR1 is LGHNT and CDR2 is FRNRAP in the germline V gene. The CDR3 length is 17 residues. For the CDR3, the DNA is TGTGCTAGTGGTTGGGGGATCGAGGTCGAAACCAAAAACATTCAGTACTTC. Protein: CASGWGIEVETKNIQYF.

This chain connects TRBV20-1 to TRBJ1-3; D may be TRBD1 (5 bases). The germline gives CDR1 DFQATT, CDR2 SNEGSKA (reference sequence). The V and J ends lost 0 bases and 4 bases respectively, with 10 bases between them. The CDR3 loop spans 14 amino acids. CDR3 coding DNA: TGCAGTGCTAGAGATGTGACAGAGGGAAACACCATATATTTT. It encodes CSARDVTEGNTIYF.

In its sample, this clonotype was seen a few times. This sequence joins TRBV7-8 and TRBJ1-1; no clear D gene. Trimming stripped 6 bases from V and 8 bases from J, with 16 bases between. This CDR3 contains 13 residues. Germline assignment: CDR1 SGHVS and CDR2 FQNEAQ. CDR3 sequence: CASRPYRTEEAFF. The CDR3 DNA follows: TGTGCCAGCAGACCTTATCGGACGGAGGAAGCTTTCTTT.

This clonotype occurred a few times. The chain carries TRBV7-3 and TRBJ2-5; 13 bases fit TRBD2. J was trimmed by 10 bases and V by 4 bases; bases with no gene match: 9. The CDR3 has 15 amino acids. The germline V gene has CDR1 SGHTA and CDR2 FQGTGA. In DNA form, the CDR3 reads TGTGCCAGCAGCTCCGGACTAGCGGGGGTGACCCACCAGTACTTC. Encoded protein: CASSSGLAGVTHQYF.

This clonotype was counted between two and nine times. The V gene is TRBV7-9, the J gene TRBJ1-1; D is possibly TRBD1 (6 bases). The V end lost 4 bases, the J end lost 4 bases, and 16 bases lay between the germline ends. Germline V gives CDR1 SEHNR, CDR2 FQNEAQ (reference sequence). CDR3 length: 15 amino acids. CDR3 sequence reads: CASSYPQGSGTEAFF. The CDR3 DNA is TGTGCCAGCAGCTATCCCCAGGGGTCGGGCACTGAAGCTTTCTTT.

A few counts support this clonotype. This chain joins TRBV29-1 and TRBJ2-5; TRBD1 matches 7 bases. The CDR3 loop spans 18 amino acids. The J segment lost 5 bases and the V segment lost 6 bases, leaving 24 bases of the junction unmatched. Germline CDR1 reads SQVTM; CDR2 reads ANQGSEA. The CDR3, as DNA: TGCAGCGTCCTCCCCGATCGTTCTCTGGACAGGATGGGGGAGACCCAGTACTTC. This translates into CSVLPDRSLDRMGETQYF.

Remarks on this clonotype: A much larger clone lies one base from this, so it may be a read error. The chain combines TRBV3-1 with TRBJ2-2; perhaps D is TRBD1 or TRBD2 (5 bases each). The CDR3 covers 17 residues. Germline loops: CDR1 LGHDT, CDR2 YNNKEL (reference sequence). CDR3 bases: TGTGCCAGCAGCCAAGGATGGGGGATCCTGAACACCGGGGAGCTGGTTTTT. Translated, it gives CASSQGWGILNTGELVF.

This rearrangement joins TRBV7-9 to TRBJ1-1; no reliable D call. The CDR3 contains 13 residues. Germline V CDR1 and CDR2: SEHNR, FQNEAQ (reference sequence). V was cut by 6 bases and J by 3 bases, with 11 bases left in between. DNA for the CDR3: TGTGCCAGCAGACTTCCCCTGGACACTGAAGCTTTCTTT. This sequence encodes CASRLPLDTEAFF.

There are a few counts of this clonotype. The J gene is TRBJ2-2, the V gene TRBV27; D is perhaps TRBD1 (6 bases). Germline V gene lookup returns CDR1 MNHEY and CDR2 SMNVEV (reference sequence). V lost 6 bases and J lost 1, with 9 bases in between. The CDR3 totals 14 residues. The CDR3 is CASRGAENTGELFF. The CDR3 bases are TGTGCCAGCAGGGGGGCTGAGAACACCGGGGAGCTGTTTTTT.

This clonotype came up many times. The genes are TRBV10-3 and TRBJ2-1; 9 bases map to TRBD2. The CDR3 sequence is 15 residues long. Germline CDR1 ENHRY, CDR2 SYGVKD. V dropped 6 bases and J dropped 8; count of bases not matched to a gene: 11. This CDR3 reads CAIRAVLAGNHEQFF. In DNA, the CDR3 is TGTGCCATCAGGGCGGTCCTAGCGGGGAACCATGAGCAGTTCTTC.